These 5 T cell receptor beta chains were sequenced from one sample in a study of blood T cell repertoires in COVID-19. The protocol was immunoSEQ multiplex PCR, while the TCRdb copy is restricted to in-frame clones and leaves out a portion. This sample has over 150,000 clones, with roughly 89% found just once. The source material was peripheral blood. These receptors all stem from a woman aged 60-75 years who had recovered from COVID-19.

The chain recombines TRBV18 with TRBJ1-2; D is possibly TRBD1 (5 bases). The CDR3 is 14 residues long. Germline V CDR1 and CDR2: KGHSH, LQKENI. V was cut by 3 bases and J by 3 bases, with 11 bases left in between. The DNA for the CDR3 is TGTGCCAGCTCACCTACTGACAGAGACTATGGCTACACCTTC. Its protein product is CASSPTDRDYGYTF. Based on the CDR3 plus reference TRBV18 and TRBJ1-2, the full variable domain is NAGVMQNPRHLVRRRGQEARLRCSPMKGHSHVYWYRQLPEEGLKFMVYLQKENIIDESGMPKERFSAEFPKEGPSILRIQQVVRGDSAAYFCASSPTDRDYGYTFGSGTRLTVV.

This clone has a handful of counts. The chain couples TRBV19 to TRBJ1-1, with D tentatively TRBD1 (5 bases). This CDR3 contains 18 residues. Germline CDR1 and CDR2: LNHDA and SQIVND (reference sequence). The V end was cut by 4 bases, the J end by 4 bases, with 25 bases between. The CDR3 sequence: CASSRKAGFGEVSTEAFF. In nucleotides, the CDR3 is TGTGCCAGTAGTAGGAAGGCAGGGTTCGGAGAGGTTAGCACTGAAGCTTTCTTT. Together with reference TRBV19 and TRBJ1-1, the CDR3 gives the full variable domain: DGGITQSPKYLFRKEGQNVTLSCEQNLNHDAMYWYRQDPGQGLRLIYYSQIVNDFQKGDIAEGYSVSREKKESFPLTVTSAQKNPTAFYLCASSRKAGFGEVSTEAFFGQGTRLTVV.

In DNA form, the CDR3 reads TGCGCCAGCAGCCAAGCTGCCGACAGGAGCTACTATGGCTACACCTTC. It specifies CASSQAADRSYYGYTF. This chain uses TRBV4-1 with TRBJ1-2, with a tentative D call TRBD1 (6 bases). The CDR3 totals 16 residues. Trimming removed 1 base at V and 3 bases at J, with 15 bases between. From germline, CDR1 is MGHRA and CDR2 YSYEKL.

V is TRBV24-1 and J is TRBJ2-4; 10 bases are a match to TRBD2. The CDR3 is 16 amino acids. With V trimmed by 3 bases and J by 7 bases, 8 bases remained unmatched. Germline assignment: CDR1 KGHDR and CDR2 SFDVKD. The DNA of the CDR3 is TGTGCCACCAGTGATCCAAGCGGGGGGGCATCGAACATTCAGTACTTC. This codes for CATSDPSGGASNIQYF.

The chain is built from TRBV7-9 and TRBJ2-5, with D uncertain. From germline, CDR1 is SEHNR and CDR2 FQNEAQ (reference sequence). CDR3 length: 12 residues. The V end lost 2 bases, the J end lost 5 bases, and 6 bases lay between the germline ends. DNA for the CDR3: TGTGCCAGCAGCTTATACGGGGAGACCCAGTACTTC. Amino acid sequence: CASSLYGETQYF.